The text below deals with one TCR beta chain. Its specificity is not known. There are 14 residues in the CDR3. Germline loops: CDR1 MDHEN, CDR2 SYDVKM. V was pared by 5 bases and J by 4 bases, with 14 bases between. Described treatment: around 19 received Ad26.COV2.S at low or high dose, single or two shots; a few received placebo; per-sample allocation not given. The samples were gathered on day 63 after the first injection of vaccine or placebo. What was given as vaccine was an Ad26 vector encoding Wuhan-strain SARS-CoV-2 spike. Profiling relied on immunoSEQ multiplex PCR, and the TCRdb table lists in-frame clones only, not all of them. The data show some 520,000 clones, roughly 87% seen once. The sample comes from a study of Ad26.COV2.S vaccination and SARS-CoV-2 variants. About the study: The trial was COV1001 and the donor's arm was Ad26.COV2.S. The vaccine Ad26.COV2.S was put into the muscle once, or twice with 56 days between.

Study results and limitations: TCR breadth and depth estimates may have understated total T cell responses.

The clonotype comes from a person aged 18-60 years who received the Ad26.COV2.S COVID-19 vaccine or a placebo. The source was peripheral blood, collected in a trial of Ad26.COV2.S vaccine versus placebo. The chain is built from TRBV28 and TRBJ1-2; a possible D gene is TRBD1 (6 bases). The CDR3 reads CASSPDSIGYGYTF. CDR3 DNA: TGTGCCAGCAGTCCGGACAGCATCGGCTATGGCTACACCTTC.